One and the same sample provided the 10 T cell receptor beta chains below, sequenced in a study of regulatory T cells in long-lasting Graves disease. Stated time point: persistent/refractory GD, antithyroid drugs over 5 years with positive TRAb. Generation of the TCR library employed RNA extracted from PBMCs. For TCR beta, libraries came from iRepertoire HTBI primers and Arm-PCR of CDR3 regions. TCRdb fed the multiplex PCR reads into MiXCR, producing one record per CDR3 protein. The table shows some 370,000 distinct CDR3 sequences, with 20% occurring only once. The sequencing used peripheral blood mononuclear cells (PBMCs), collected when the disease was refractory, from a patient treated with antithyroid drugs. The receptors derive from a female donor with Graves disease.

The chain carries TRBV7-3 and TRBJ2-3; 8 bases agree with TRBD2. Germline CDR1 and CDR2: SGHTA and FQGTGA. V dropped 5 bases and J dropped 5; count of bases not matched to a gene: 6. This CDR3 has 14 amino acids. This chain's CDR3 is CASSKTSALDTQYF. The DNA for the CDR3 is TGTGCCAGCAGCAAGACTAGCGCATTAGATACGCAGTATTTT.

The gene calls are TRBV27 and TRBJ1-2; D ambiguous. Trimming removed 2 bases at V and 8 bases at J, with 18 bases between. The germline CDR1 and CDR2 sequences are MNHEY and SMNVEV (reference sequence). There are 15 residues in the CDR3. The CDR3 loop is CASSLAWTDSSGYTF. The CDR3 region has the DNA TGTGCCAGCAGTTTAGCTTGGACGGATTCATCGGGCTACACCTTC.

This chain links TRBV19 with TRBJ1-5; 8 bases map to TRBD1. The junction had 12 bases not matched to a gene; V was cut back by 3 bases and J by 11 bases. The CDR3 spans 15 residues. Per the germline V gene, CDR1 is LNHDA and CDR2 is SQIVND (reference sequence). The CDR3 DNA follows: TGTGCCAGTAGTATGTCGGGACAGGCCTTAATTGCCCAGCATTTT. This sequence encodes CASSMSGQALIAQHF.

The V call is TRBV7-2, the J call TRBJ2-2; tentative D call: TRBD1 (6 bases). Trimming stripped 2 bases from V and 3 bases from J, with 19 bases between. Germline CDR1 SGHTA, CDR2 FQGNSA. The CDR3 runs to 18 residues. For the CDR3, the DNA is TGTGCCAGCAGCTTAAACCTCTTGACAGGTTGGGACACCGGGGAGCTGTTTTTT. Its protein is CASSLNLLTGWDTGELFF.

In this sample, this clonotype turned up once. A clone one base away is much larger, so this may be a read error. The V call is TRBV6-5, the J call TRBJ2-4, with D perhaps assigned TRBD1 or TRBD2 (6 bases each). CDR3 length: 13 amino acids. Germline V gene lookup returns CDR1 MNHEY and CDR2 SVGAGI. Trimming shortened V by 2 bases and J by 12 bases, and 14 bases separated the two germline ends. The CDR3 sequence is CASSYTGRGGQYF. The CDR3 DNA follows: TGTGCCAGCAGTTACACCGGCAGGGGAGGTCAGTACTTC.

This clonotype was recorded at least ten times. This chain joins TRBV27 and TRBJ2-7; D not certain. CDR3 length: 13 residues. Per the germline V gene, CDR1 is MNHEY and CDR2 is SMNVEV (reference sequence). V was trimmed by 4 bases and J by 0 bases, leaving 7 bases between them. The chain's CDR3 is CASSSLSSYEQYF. CDR3 in DNA: TGTGCCAGCAGTTCCCTCAGCTCCTACGAGCAGTACTTC.

Many counts were recorded for this clonotype. The junction does not match germline at one end; this may be a read error. DNA of the CDR3: TGTGCTAGCAGCTTAGACCCCTCCTACGAGCAGTACTTC. This codes for CASSLDPSYEQYF. The rearrangement uses TRBV7-9 and TRBJ2-7; D call uncertain. The CDR3 totals 13 residues. The germline V gene encodes CDR1 SEHNR and CDR2 FQNEAQ (reference sequence).

This clonotype was seen many times. The chain uses TRBV7-2 and TRBJ2-7; TRBD1 matches 9 bases. The CDR3 consists of 15 residues. The germline V gene has CDR1 SGHTA and CDR2 FQGNSA. The trim removed 2 bases at V and 2 bases at J, leaving 4 bases unmatched. CDR3 sequence: CASSLLTGGPYEQYF. The CDR3 nucleotides are TGTGCCAGCAGCTTACTGACAGGGGGTCCCTACGAGCAGTACTTC.

The table lists this clonotype with a few counts. J is TRBJ1-2 and V is TRBV5-1; no clear D gene. CDR1 and CDR2 from the germline V gene are SGHRS and YFSETQ. V lost 5 bases and J lost 0, with 11 bases in between. The CDR3 has 14 residues. As DNA, the CDR3 is TGCGCCAGCAGGCGGGAAGCTGCTAACTATGGCTACACCTTC. As protein: CASRREAANYGYTF.

The chain has TRBV7-9 and TRBJ2-7; tentatively, D is TRBD1 (8 bases). The CDR3 consists of 13 residues. Trimming removed 6 bases from V and 5 bases from J, with 14 bases in between. Looked up from germline, CDR1 is SEHNR and CDR2 is FQNEAQ (reference sequence). The CDR3 bases are TGTGCCAGCAGAGTTACAGGGGGGGACGAGCAGTACTTC. Amino acids: CASRVTGGDEQYF.